This passage covers 14 T cell receptor beta chains from one sample sequenced in a study of shared T cell receptors in the human thymus. Repertoires were generated with immunoSEQ multiplex PCR, while TCRdb's copy carries only in-frame clones and drops some. The sample has 700,000 or so clones; 75% to 90% are singletons. This same sample was also taken into another study, of human thymus T cells.

Sequenced input: thymocytes. These TCRs come from a girl under three years old with a congenital heart defect.

V gene TRBV15 combines with J gene TRBJ1-6; TRBD1 aligns across 8 bases. Germline assignment: CDR1 LNHNV and CDR2 YYDKDF (reference sequence). The trim removed 0 bases at V and 8 bases at J, leaving 9 bases unmatched. The CDR3 extends over 17 amino acids. The CDR3 bases are TGTGCCACCAGCAGAGATGGGGAGACAGGGGCCGATTCACCCCTCCACTTT. The encoded protein is CATSRDGETGADSPLHF.

This clone has only one observation. V usage is TRBV5-1 and J usage is TRBJ2-2; perhaps TRBD1 as D (7 bases). Germline V gives CDR1 SGHRS, CDR2 YFSETQ. The ends were cut back, 4 bases at V and 2 bases at J, with 15 bases in the middle. The CDR3 consists of 16 residues. Written as DNA, the CDR3 is TGCGCCAGCAGCCCCGGAGGGACAGTTAACACCGGGGAGCTGTTTTTT. Amino acid sequence: CASSPGGTVNTGELFF.

This chain links TRBV5-1 with TRBJ2-7; 7 bases fit TRBD1. The germline gives CDR1 SGHRS, CDR2 YFSETQ. This CDR3 has 16 amino acids. The trim removed 0 bases at V and 3 bases at J, leaving 9 bases unmatched. CDR3 in amino acids: CASSLGTGAPIYEQYF. The CDR3 nucleotides are TGCGCCAGCAGCTTGGGTACAGGGGCTCCAATCTACGAGCAGTACTTC.

The CDR3 coding sequence is TGTGCCAGCAGCTTAGACGGGGGGATTTGTTCGGGGGGAGATACTGAAGCTTTCTTT. Amino acid sequence: CASSLDGGICSGGDTEAFF. This sequence joins TRBV11-2 and TRBJ1-1, with D perhaps matching TRBD1 (5 bases). CDR3 length: 19 amino acids. Germline V gene sequence: CDR1 SGHAT, CDR2 FQNNGV. V was pared by 0 bases and J by 5 bases, with 25 bases between.

The chain carries TRBV4-3 and TRBJ1-5; 9 nucleotides match TRBD1. Germline trimming cut 1 base from V and 9 bases from J; bases unmatched to any gene: 4. Germline assignment: CDR1 LGHNA and CDR2 YSLEER. The CDR3 runs to 14 residues. The CDR3 DNA reads TGCGCCAGCAGCCAAGGACAGGGGGAGCCGCCCCAGCATTTT. The encoded protein is CASSQGQGEPPQHF.

The chain couples TRBV4-3 to TRBJ2-5; TRBD2 matches 8 bases. The germline V gene encodes CDR1 LGHNA and CDR2 YSLEER. With 4 bases clipped from V and 7 bases from J, the junction kept 2 bases outside the gene matches. The CDR3 extends over 12 amino acids. The chain's CDR3 is CASSLAGGTQYF. Written as DNA, the CDR3 is TGCGCCAGCAGCCTTGCGGGGGGGACCCAGTACTTC.

The rearrangement uses TRBV2 and TRBJ1-2, with TRBD1 matching 7 bases. Germline trimming cut 3 bases from V and 3 bases from J; bases unmatched to any gene: 13. Looked up from germline, CDR1 is SNHLY and CDR2 is FYNNEI. The CDR3 contains 17 residues. The CDR3 is CASSDIPGDRSHYGYTF. The CDR3 DNA sequence: TGTGCCAGCAGTGACATCCCCGGGGACAGAAGCCACTATGGCTACACCTTC.

The gene calls are TRBV19 and TRBJ2-3; D possibly corresponds to TRBD1 (5 bases). The CDR3 is 17 residues long. V gave up 1 base and J gave up 2 bases, with 16 bases separating them. Germline V gene lookup returns CDR1 LNHDA and CDR2 SQIVND (reference sequence). The chain's CDR3 is CASSIGQSHGDTDTQYF. For the CDR3, the DNA is TGTGCCAGTAGTATAGGACAGTCCCATGGGGACACAGATACGCAGTATTTT.

As for this clone: The sample carries other DNA sequences with the same CDR3. The V call is TRBV20-1, the J call TRBJ2-7; D is unclear. Trimming shortened V by 1 base and J by 3 bases, and 4 bases separated the two germline ends. This CDR3 has 11 amino acids. The germline gives CDR1 DFQATT, CDR2 SNEGSKA (reference sequence). The CDR3 loop is CSARGSYEQYF. DNA of the CDR3: TGCAGTGCTAGAGGGAGCTACGAGCAGTACTTC.

This rearrangement joins TRBV19 to TRBJ1-1, with a weak D call TRBD1 (5 bases). Germline V gene lookup returns CDR1 LNHDA and CDR2 SQIVND (reference sequence). The CDR3 runs 14 residues. V lost 9 bases and J 0 bases, leaving 14 bases between the germline ends. The CDR3 sequence: CASRQHFLNTEAFF. The CDR3 nucleotides read TGTGCCAGCCGACAGCACTTCTTGAACACTGAAGCTTTCTTT.

The chain links TRBV6-5 to TRBJ1-4; TRBD1 matches at 9 bases. In germline, CDR1 is MNHEY, CDR2 SVGAGI. This CDR3 is 15 amino acids long. Losses at the gene ends were 4 bases for V and 4 bases for J; bases not matched to a gene: 4. The CDR3 spells CASSSQGALNEKLFF. The CDR3 nucleotides read TGTGCCAGCAGTTCACAGGGGGCCCTTAATGAAAAACTGTTTTTT.

This chain uses TRBV2 with TRBJ1-5, with 7 nucleotides matching TRBD1. The germline V gene encodes CDR1 SNHLY and CDR2 FYNNEI. The CDR3 has 15 amino acids. Trimming took 7 bases from V and 7 from J; bases not matched to a gene: 13. The CDR3 DNA is TGTGCCAGCACCCAAGACAGGGTCGGGGCCCAGCCCCAGCATTTT. Translated, it gives CASTQDRVGAQPQHF.

This clone was seen a handful of times. The chain combines TRBV4-3 with TRBJ2-5; D perhaps matches TRBD1 (5 bases). This CDR3 is 16 amino acids long. The germline V and J ends were trimmed by 0 bases and 3 bases, with 14 bases remaining between them. Per the germline V gene, CDR1 is LGHNA and CDR2 is YSLEER. This chain's CDR3 is CASSQDQVGREETQYF. The DNA of the CDR3 is TGCGCCAGCAGCCAAGATCAGGTCGGCAGGGAAGAGACCCAGTACTTC.

This chain connects TRBV6-7 to TRBJ1-6; the match to TRBD1 covers 7 bases. TRBV6-7 is reported as an ORF; its role is uncertain. CDR3 length: 13 amino acids. V dropped 6 bases and J dropped 6; count of bases not matched to a gene: 2. The CDR3 protein is CASSRGCNSPLHF. CDR3 nucleotide sequence: TGTGCCAGCAGCAGGGGGTGTAATTCACCCCTCCACTTT.